The 8 T cell receptor beta chains in this list originate from one sample, sequenced in a study of siplizumab effects on memory and regulatory T cells. The protocol was immunoSEQ multiplex PCR, while the TCRdb copy is restricted to in-frame clones and leaves out a portion. The sample contains roughly 82,000 clones, about 91% of which appear only once. The sample comprised Tregs sorted from blood. The receptors originated from a human donor in good health.

V and J are TRBV6-1 and TRBJ1-1; D gene ambiguous. Germline V gene data show CDR1 as MNHNS and CDR2 as SASEGT. The CDR3 spans 13 residues. V lost 10 bases, J lost 4 bases, and 16 bases lay in between. The chain's CDR3 is CATRIGGGTEAFF. Written as DNA, the CDR3 is TGTGCCACCCGTATAGGCGGTGGCACTGAAGCTTTCTTT.

The chain employs TRBV19 and TRBJ2-1; 12 positions agree with TRBD2. The germline CDR1 and CDR2 sequences are LNHDA and SQIVND (reference sequence). The CDR3 totals 18 residues. After removal of 5 bases from V and 6 bases from J, the junction contained 14 bases not matched to a gene. The CDR3 region has the DNA TGTGCCAGTAGTGAATCTAGCGGGGGGGTATCTCTGATCAATGAGCAGTTCTTC. Protein sequence: CASSESSGGVSLINEQFF.

In its sample, this clone was seen once. The chain employs TRBV6-1 and TRBJ1-6; D gene uncertain. CDR1 is MNHNS and CDR2 is SASEGT in the germline V gene. Deletions cut 5 bases from V and 7 bases from J, with 15 bases between. The CDR3 is 15 amino acids. CDR3 nucleotide sequence: TGTGCCAGCAGTTCCGAGGGTGTTTGGAATTCACCCCTCCACTTT. Protein product: CASSSEGVWNSPLHF.

This clone was picked up one time. Here the CDR3 DNA reads TGTGCCAGCTCCCCAGGGGCTGGTGGGGCCAACGTCCTGACTTTC. Translating gives CASSPGAGGANVLTF. The chain couples TRBV18 to TRBJ2-6, with D tentatively TRBD1 (6 bases). The CDR3 consists of 15 residues. Germline loops: CDR1 KGHSH, CDR2 LQKENI. The V end lost 6 bases, the J end lost 3 bases, and 12 bases lay between the germline ends.

V gene TRBV7-7 combines with J gene TRBJ2-7, with D possibly called TRBD1 or TRBD2 (5 bases each). The ends were cut back, 3 bases at V and 5 bases at J, with 11 bases in the middle. The germline V gene has CDR1 SSHAT and CDR2 FNYEAQ (reference sequence). This CDR3 is 13 amino acids long. CDR3 sequence: CASSLRVGDEQYF. CDR3 sequence (DNA): TGTGCCAGCAGCTTGAGGGTGGGGGACGAGCAGTACTTC.

The chain couples TRBV11-3 to TRBJ2-5; perhaps D is TRBD1 or TRBD2 (5 bases each). From germline, CDR1 is SGHNT and CDR2 YENEEA. Trimming shortened V by 3 bases and J by 2 bases, and 7 bases separated the two germline ends. The CDR3 loop spans 13 amino acids. The DNA of the CDR3 is TGTGCCAGCAGCTTGGGGGTTCAAGAGACCCAGTACTTC. It codes for CASSLGVQETQYF.

The chain combines TRBV4-1 with TRBJ1-1; 8 nucleotides match TRBD1. This CDR3 comprises 18 residues. Germline CDR1 reads MGHRA; CDR2 reads YSYEKL. V dropped 0 bases and J dropped 4; count of bases not matched to a gene: 13. The CDR3 DNA sequence: TGCGCCAGCAGCCAAGAAAAGGGGGTCAGGGGGCTTGGCACTGAAGCTTTCTTT. Protein product: CASSQEKGVRGLGTEAFF.

The CDR3 DNA is TGTGCCAGTAGCTTCGGAAGGGGTTCCTCTGGAAACACCATATATTTT. Amino acid sequence: CASSFGRGSSGNTIYF. The chain uses TRBV19 and TRBJ1-3, with D perhaps TRBD1 (5 bases). Trimming stripped 6 bases from V and 0 bases from J, with 15 bases between. The CDR3 is made up of 16 amino acids. The germline V gene encodes CDR1 LNHDA and CDR2 SQIVND (reference sequence).